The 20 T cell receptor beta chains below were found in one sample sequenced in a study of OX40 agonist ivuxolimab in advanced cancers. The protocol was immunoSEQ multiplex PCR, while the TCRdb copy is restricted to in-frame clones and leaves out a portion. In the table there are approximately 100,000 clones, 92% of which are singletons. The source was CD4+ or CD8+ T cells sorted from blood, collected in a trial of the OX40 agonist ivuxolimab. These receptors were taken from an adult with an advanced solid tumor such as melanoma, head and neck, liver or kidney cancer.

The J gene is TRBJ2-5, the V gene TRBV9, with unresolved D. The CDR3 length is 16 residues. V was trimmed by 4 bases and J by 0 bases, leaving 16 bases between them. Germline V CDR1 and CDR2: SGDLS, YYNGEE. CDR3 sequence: CASSPQHFRNQETQYF. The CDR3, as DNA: TGTGCCAGCAGCCCCCAACATTTTCGGAACCAAGAGACCCAGTACTTC.

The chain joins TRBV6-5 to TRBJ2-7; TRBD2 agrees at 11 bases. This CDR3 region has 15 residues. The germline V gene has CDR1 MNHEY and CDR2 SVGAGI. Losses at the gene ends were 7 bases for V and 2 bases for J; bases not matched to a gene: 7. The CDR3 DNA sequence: TGTGCCAGCACGGAGCTAGCGGGGGGCCCCTACGAGCAGTACTTC. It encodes CASTELAGGPYEQYF.

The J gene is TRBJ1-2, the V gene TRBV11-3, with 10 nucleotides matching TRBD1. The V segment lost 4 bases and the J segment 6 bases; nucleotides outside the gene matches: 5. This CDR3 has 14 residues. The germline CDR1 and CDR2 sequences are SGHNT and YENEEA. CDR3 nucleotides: TGTGCCAGCAGCTCGAGACAGGGGGCGGATGGCTACACCTTC. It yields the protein CASSSRQGADGYTF.

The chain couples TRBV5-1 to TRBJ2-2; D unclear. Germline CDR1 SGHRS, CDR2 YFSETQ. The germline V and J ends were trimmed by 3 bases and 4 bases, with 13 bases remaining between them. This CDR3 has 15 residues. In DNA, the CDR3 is TGCGCCAGCAGCTCTCTGGGTGGGGTCACCGGGGAGCTGTTTTTT. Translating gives CASSSLGGVTGELFF. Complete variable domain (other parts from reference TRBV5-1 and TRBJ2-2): KAGVTQTPRYLIKTRGQQVTLSCSPISGHRSVSWYQQTPGQGLQFLFEYFSETQRNKGNFPGRFSGRQFSNSRSEMNVSTLELGDSALYLCASSSLGGVTGELFFGEGSRLTVL.

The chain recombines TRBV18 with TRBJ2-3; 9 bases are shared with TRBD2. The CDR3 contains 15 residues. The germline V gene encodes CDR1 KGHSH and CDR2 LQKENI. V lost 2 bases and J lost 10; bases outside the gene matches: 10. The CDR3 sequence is CASSPSASGDLAQYF. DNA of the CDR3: TGTGCCAGCTCACCATCAGCTAGCGGGGACCTGGCGCAGTATTTT.

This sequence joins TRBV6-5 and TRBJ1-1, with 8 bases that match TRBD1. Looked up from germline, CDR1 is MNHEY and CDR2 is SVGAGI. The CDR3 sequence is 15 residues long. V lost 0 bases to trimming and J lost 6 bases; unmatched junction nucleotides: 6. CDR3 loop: CASSYSPGGRPEAFF. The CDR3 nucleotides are TGTGCCAGCAGTTACTCTCCAGGGGGCAGACCTGAAGCTTTCTTT.

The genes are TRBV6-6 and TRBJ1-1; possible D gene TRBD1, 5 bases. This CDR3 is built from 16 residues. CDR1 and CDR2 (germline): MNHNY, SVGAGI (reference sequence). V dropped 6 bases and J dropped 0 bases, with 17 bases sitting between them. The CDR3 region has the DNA TGTGCCAGCAGACCCCGGGGCAGCAGTGTGAACACTGAAGCTTTCTTT. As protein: CASRPRGSSVNTEAFF.

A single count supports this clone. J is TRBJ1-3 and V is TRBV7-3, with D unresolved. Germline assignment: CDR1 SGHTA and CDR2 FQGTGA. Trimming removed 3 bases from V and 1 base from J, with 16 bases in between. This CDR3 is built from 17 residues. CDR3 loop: CASSFRSPAGSGNTIYF. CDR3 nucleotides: TGTGCCAGCAGCTTCCGCTCCCCGGCTGGGTCTGGAAACACCATATATTTT.

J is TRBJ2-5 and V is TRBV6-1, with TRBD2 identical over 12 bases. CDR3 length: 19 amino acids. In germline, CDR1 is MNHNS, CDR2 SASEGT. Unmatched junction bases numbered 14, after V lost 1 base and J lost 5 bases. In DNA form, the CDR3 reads TGTGCCAGCAGTGAAGAAGGGATACGGCTAGCGGGAGGGCTGGAGACCCAGTACTTC. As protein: CASSEEGIRLAGGLETQYF.

The CDR3 DNA reads as TGTGCCAGCAGTTTATCGTCACAGGGGATCACTGAAGCTTTCTTT. Encoded protein: CASSLSSQGITEAFF. The chain recombines TRBV27 with TRBJ1-1, with TRBD1 identical over 7 bases. This CDR3 has 15 amino acids. Germline assignment: CDR1 MNHEY and CDR2 SMNVEV (reference sequence). Losses at the gene ends were 0 bases for V and 4 bases for J; bases not matched to a gene: 5.

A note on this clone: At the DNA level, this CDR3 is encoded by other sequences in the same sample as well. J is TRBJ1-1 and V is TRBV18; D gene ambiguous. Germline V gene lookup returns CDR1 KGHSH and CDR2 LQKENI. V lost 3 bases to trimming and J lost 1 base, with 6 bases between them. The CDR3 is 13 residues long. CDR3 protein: CASSPQENTEAFF. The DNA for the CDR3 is TGTGCCAGCTCACCTCAGGAGAACACTGAAGCTTTCTTT.

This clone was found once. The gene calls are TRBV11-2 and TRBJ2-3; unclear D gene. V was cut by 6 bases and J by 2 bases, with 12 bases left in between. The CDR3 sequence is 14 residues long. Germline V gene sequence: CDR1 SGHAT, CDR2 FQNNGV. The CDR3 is CASSRQGYTDTQYF. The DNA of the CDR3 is TGTGCCAGCAGTCGACAAGGATACACAGATACGCAGTATTTT. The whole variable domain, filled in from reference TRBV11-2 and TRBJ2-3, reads EAGVAQSPRYKIIEKRQSVAFWCNPISGHATLYWYQQILGQGPKLLIQFQNNGVVDDSQLPKDRFSAERLKGVDSTLKIQPAKLEDSAVYLCASSRQGYTDTQYFGPGTRLTVL.

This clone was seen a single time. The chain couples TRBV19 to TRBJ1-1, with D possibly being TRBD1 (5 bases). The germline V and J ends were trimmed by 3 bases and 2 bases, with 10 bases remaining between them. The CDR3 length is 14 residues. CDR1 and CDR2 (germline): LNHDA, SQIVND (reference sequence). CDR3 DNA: TGTGCCAGTAGTATTGGCAGGGCCAACACTGAAGCTTTCTTT. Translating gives CASSIGRANTEAFF. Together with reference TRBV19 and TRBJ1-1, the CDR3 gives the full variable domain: DGGITQSPKYLFRKEGQNVTLSCEQNLNHDAMYWYRQDPGQGLRLIYYSQIVNDFQKGDIAEGYSVSREKKESFPLTVTSAQKNPTAFYLCASSIGRANTEAFFGQGTRLTVV.

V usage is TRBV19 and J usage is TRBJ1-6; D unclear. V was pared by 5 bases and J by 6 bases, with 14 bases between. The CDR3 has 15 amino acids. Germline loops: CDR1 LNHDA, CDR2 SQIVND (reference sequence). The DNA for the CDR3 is TGTGCCAGTAGTCCCGACCCGGTATTTAATTCACCCCTCCACTTT. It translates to CASSPDPVFNSPLHF.

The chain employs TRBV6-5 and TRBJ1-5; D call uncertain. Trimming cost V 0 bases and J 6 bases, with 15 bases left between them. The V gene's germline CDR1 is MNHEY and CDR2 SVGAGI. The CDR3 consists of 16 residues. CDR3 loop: CASSYSFAGLGQPQHF. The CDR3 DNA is TGTGCCAGCAGTTACTCGTTTGCGGGGTTGGGTCAGCCCCAGCATTTT.

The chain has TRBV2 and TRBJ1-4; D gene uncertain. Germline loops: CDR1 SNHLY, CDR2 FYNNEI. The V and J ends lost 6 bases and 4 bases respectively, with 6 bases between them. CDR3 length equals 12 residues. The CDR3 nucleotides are TGTGCCAGCAGGGTCCATAATGAAAAACTGTTTTTT. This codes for CASRVHNEKLFF.

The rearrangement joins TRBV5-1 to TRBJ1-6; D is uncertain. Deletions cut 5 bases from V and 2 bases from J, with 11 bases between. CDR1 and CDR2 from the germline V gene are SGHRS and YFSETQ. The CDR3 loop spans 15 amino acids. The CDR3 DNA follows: TGCGCCAGCAGGCAGTCGACAACCTATAATTCACCCCTCCACTTT. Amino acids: CASRQSTTYNSPLHF.

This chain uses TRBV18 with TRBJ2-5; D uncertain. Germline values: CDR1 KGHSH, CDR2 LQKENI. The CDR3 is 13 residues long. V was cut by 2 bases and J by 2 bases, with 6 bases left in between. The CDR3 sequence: CASSPNGQETQYF. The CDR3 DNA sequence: TGTGCCAGCTCACCAAATGGACAAGAGACCCAGTACTTC.

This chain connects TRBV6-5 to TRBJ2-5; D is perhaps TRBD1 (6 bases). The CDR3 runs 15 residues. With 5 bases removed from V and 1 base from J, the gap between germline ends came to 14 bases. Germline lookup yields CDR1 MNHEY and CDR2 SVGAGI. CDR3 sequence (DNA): TGTGCCAGCAGTCGCCAGGGGCCCAGCCAAGAGACCCAGTACTTC. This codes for CASSRQGPSQETQYF.

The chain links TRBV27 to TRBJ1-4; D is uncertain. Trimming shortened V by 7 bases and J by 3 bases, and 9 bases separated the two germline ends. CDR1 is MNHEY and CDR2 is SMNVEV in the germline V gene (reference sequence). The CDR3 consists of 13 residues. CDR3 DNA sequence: TGTGCCAGCACCAGTAGGGCTAATGAAAAACTGTTTTTT. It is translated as CASTSRANEKLFF.